This is a list of T cell receptor beta chains from one sample in a study of T-cell memory formation after mild COVID-19. MiXCR, run by TCRdb on the 5' RACE reads, gives a single entry per CDR3 protein. The repertoire holds 140,000 or so distinct CDR3 sequences, with 15% to 20% as singletons. Sequenced sample: PBMCs or a T cell subset sorted from them (not recorded which). The origin of the receptors is an adult woman who had mild COVID-19 (a few samples of this study predate the infection). Cell type and time point are not known. CDR3s include the opening cysteine and the closing phenylalanine or tryptophan. Each record gives: D gene, clone size, J gene, V gene, CDR3 DNA, CDR3 protein. The D gene is left open where the match is weak. Size tells how often a clone was seen (once, few, many) or the class of an expanded clone, and some rows leave it out.

>.|many|TRBJ2-5|TRBV15
TGTGCCACCAGCAGACAAAATGGGGAAGAGACCCAGTACTTC
CATSRQNGEETQYF
>TRBD2|.|TRBJ2-1|TRBV20-1
TGCAGTGCTAGCTCAACTAGCGGGAGGGGGTATGAGCAGTTCTTC
CSASSTSGRGYEQFF
>.|many|TRBJ2-5|TRBV7-3
TGCGCCAGCAGCTTGAATCGAGAGACCCAGTACTTC
CASSLNRETQYF
>.|.|TRBJ2-7|TRBV2
TGTGCCAGCAGTCTTAACGAGCAGTACTTC
CASSLNEQYF
>TRBD2|.|TRBJ2-1|TRBV6-6
TGTGCCAGCAGCCCCTGGACTAGCGGGAGGGAGGGATACAATGAGCAGTTCTTC
CASSPWTSGREGYNEQFF
>.|.|TRBJ1-4|TRBV18
TGTGCCAGCTCACCACCCGGGACGCGTAATGAAAAACTGTTTTTT
CASSPPGTRNEKLFF
>.|few|TRBJ2-2|TRBV12-3/TRBV12-4
TGTGCCAGCAGCCCGGGGTGGGTCACCGGGGAGCTGTTTTTT
CASSPGWVTGELFF
>.|.|TRBJ1-2|TRBV3-1
TGTGCCAGCAGCCTCCAGGGGCACTATGGCTACACCTTC
CASSLQGHYGYTF
>.|.|TRBJ1-1|TRBV12-3/TRBV12-4
TGTGCCAGCAGTTTAGGCGGGGGAGTAAACACTGAAGCTTTCTTT
CASSLGGGVNTEAFF
>TRBD1|.|TRBJ1-1|TRBV11-2
TGTGCCAGCAGCTTGGGTATGAGGACAGGGGTGACTGAAGCTTTCTTT
CASSLGMRTGVTEAFF
>TRBD1|.|TRBJ2-1|TRBV4-3
TGCGCCAGCAGCCAAGGGGACAGCCCCAATGAGCAGTTCTTC
CASSQGDSPNEQFF
>TRBD2|.|TRBJ2-3|TRBV7-8
TGTGCCAGCAGCCGGACTAGCGGGGGAACTAGCACAGATACGCAGTATTTT
CASSRTSGGTSTDTQYF
>.|few|TRBJ2-2|TRBV5-4
TGTGCCAGCAGCTTATTCAGAACGAACACCGGGGAGCTGTTTTTT
CASSLFRTNTGELFF
>.|.|TRBJ1-1|TRBV10-2
TGCGCCAGCAGTGATCTTGGACACTGGAACACTGAAGCTTTCTTT
CASSDLGHWNTEAFF